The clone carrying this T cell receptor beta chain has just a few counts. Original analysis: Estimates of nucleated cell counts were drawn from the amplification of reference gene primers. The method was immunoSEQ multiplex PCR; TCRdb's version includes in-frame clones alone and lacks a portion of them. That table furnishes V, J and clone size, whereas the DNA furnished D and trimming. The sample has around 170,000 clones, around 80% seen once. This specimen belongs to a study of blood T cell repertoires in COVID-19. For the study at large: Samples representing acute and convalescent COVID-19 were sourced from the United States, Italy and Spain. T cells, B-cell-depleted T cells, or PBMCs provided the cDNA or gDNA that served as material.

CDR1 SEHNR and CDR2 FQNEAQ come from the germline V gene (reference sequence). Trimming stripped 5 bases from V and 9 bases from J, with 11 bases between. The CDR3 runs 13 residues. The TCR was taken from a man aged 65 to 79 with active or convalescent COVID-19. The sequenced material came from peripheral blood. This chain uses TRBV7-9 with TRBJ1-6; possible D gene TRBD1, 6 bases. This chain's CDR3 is CASSPLGGSPLHF. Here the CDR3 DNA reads TGTGCCAGCAGCCCACTAGGGGGTTCACCCCTCCACTTT.